These 10 T cell receptor beta chains were sequenced from one sample in a study of blood T cell repertoires in COVID-19. Profiling relied on immunoSEQ multiplex PCR, and the TCRdb table lists in-frame clones only, not all of them. The sample has about 160,000 clones; roughly four fifths are singletons. The specimen sequenced was peripheral blood. Receptors originate from a man between 60 and 75 years old with active or convalescent COVID-19.

The chain combines TRBV6-5 with TRBJ2-1, with D perhaps TRBD2 (5 bases). Trimming removed 0 bases from V and 7 bases from J, with 7 bases in between. Germline CDR1 reads MNHEY; CDR2 reads SVGAGI. The CDR3 has 13 amino acids. The CDR3 is CASSYSRRNEQFF. Written as DNA, the CDR3 is TGTGCCAGCAGTTACTCTAGGAGGAATGAGCAGTTCTTC.

This clone was detected only a few times. The chain employs TRBV5-6 and TRBJ1-2, with D possibly TRBD1 on 6 matching bases. Between the trimmed V and J ends, which lost 0 bases and 5 bases, there was a span of 20 bases. The germline CDR1 and CDR2 sequences are SGHDT and YYEEEE. The CDR3 spans 17 residues. CDR3 sequence (DNA): TGTGCCAGCAGCTTGGATCCACGGGCAGGGGATGAATATGGCTACACCTTC. It is translated as CASSLDPRAGDEYGYTF.

This rearrangement joins TRBV29-1 to TRBJ2-7, with D hard to call. V gave up 4 bases and J gave up 3 bases, with 13 bases separating them. Germline CDR1 is SQVTM and CDR2 is ANQGSEA. This CDR3 region has 13 residues. CDR3 sequence: CSVGEIRHYEQYF. The CDR3 coding sequence is TGCAGCGTTGGAGAAATCAGACACTACGAGCAGTACTTC.

The rearrangement uses TRBV6-5 and TRBJ1-4; D is undetermined. Germline V gene sequence: CDR1 MNHEY, CDR2 SVGAGI. V gave up 9 bases and J gave up 2 bases, with 13 bases separating them. The CDR3 loop spans 14 amino acids. The CDR3: CASRAGWTNEKLFF. The CDR3 DNA reads as TGTGCCAGTCGGGCGGGGTGGACTAATGAAAAACTGTTTTTT.

This rearrangement joins TRBV6-5 to TRBJ2-7; D is unresolved. Looked up from germline, CDR1 is MNHEY and CDR2 is SVGAGI. Trimming took off 8 bases at V and 4 bases at J, with 15 bases between the two ends. The CDR3 spans 13 residues. DNA for the CDR3: TGTGCCAGCCATACAGAGAATGGGTACGAGCAGTACTTC. Protein sequence: CASHTENGYEQYF.

The V and J genes are TRBV4-2 and TRBJ1-1; no firm D call. Germline lookup yields CDR1 LGHNA and CDR2 YNFKEQ. CDR3 length: 13 amino acids. V was trimmed by 3 bases and J by 10 bases, leaving 15 bases between them. CDR3 in amino acids: CASSHSTPEGAFF. CDR3 coding DNA: TGTGCCAGCAGCCATTCCACCCCAGAGGGAGCTTTCTTT.

The chain joins TRBV21-1 to TRBJ1-1; the table's TRBD1 call for D was not verified on the DNA. TRBV21-1 is shown as a pseudogene. The CDR3 sequence is 13 residues long. CDR3 in amino acids: CASSKTGYTEAFF. In DNA, the CDR3 is TGTGCCAGCAGCAAAACAGGTTACACTGAAGCTTTCTTT.

The gene calls are TRBV3-1 (or the pseudogene TRBV3-2) and TRBJ2-7; 7 bases map to TRBD2. The CDR3 spans 13 residues. V was pared by 2 bases and J by 2 bases, with 0 bases of the junction left unmatched. Germline CDR1 reads LGHDT; CDR2 reads YNNKEL (reference sequence). DNA for the CDR3: TGTGCCAGCAGCCAACGGGGGGCCTACGAGCAGTACTTC. Translated: CASSQRGAYEQYF.

The V and J genes are TRBV2 and TRBJ2-4; D is possibly TRBD1 (5 bases). CDR3 length: 15 residues. Germline V gene sequence: CDR1 SNHLY, CDR2 FYNNEI. V lost 6 bases to trimming and J lost 1 base, with 13 bases between them. Here the CDR3 DNA reads TGTGCCAGCAGGCGACAGCCATCGGCCAAAAACATTCAGTACTTC. Translating gives CASRRQPSAKNIQYF.

This rearrangement joins TRBV2 to TRBJ2-3, with TRBD2 matching over 9 bases. Germline V gene lookup returns CDR1 SNHLY and CDR2 FYNNEI. V dropped 7 bases and J dropped 3; count of bases not matched to a gene: 5. The CDR3 has 14 amino acids. The CDR3 loop is CASKWRGGTDTQYF. CDR3 DNA: TGTGCCAGCAAATGGCGGGGGGGAACAGATACGCAGTATTTT.